This TCR beta chain was sequenced in a study of blood T cell repertoires in COVID-19. Study summary: Sources were T cells, B-cell-depleted T cells, or PBMCs; the material itself was cDNA or gDNA.

Trimming shortened V by 1 base and J by 13 bases, and 14 bases separated the two germline ends. The germline CDR1 and CDR2 sequences are SGHTA and FQGNSA. This CDR3 is built from 14 residues. Sequencing used immunoSEQ multiplex PCR; TCRdb keeps in-frame clones, though not all of them. Here the sample spans some 300,000 clones, approximately 91% being singletons. The sequence was obtained from a woman in her twenties or thirties who had recovered from COVID-19. Sequenced: PBMCs or T cells enriched from blood (not recorded which). The chain is built from TRBV7-2 and TRBJ1-6; TRBD1 is a possible D gene (5 bases). The CDR3 here is CASSLGTGPAPLHF. The CDR3 DNA sequence: TGTGCCAGCAGCTTAGGTACAGGTCCAGCGCCCCTCCACTTT.